This TCR beta chain was sequenced during a study of identical twins. CDR3 length: 16 amino acids. V lost 3 bases and J lost 6; bases outside the gene matches: 15. Germline CDR1 reads SGHRS; CDR2 reads YFSETQ. TCRdb itself ran the 5' RACE reads through MiXCR, one entry per CDR3 protein. The sample yields 200,000 to 300,000 distinct CDR3 sequences, 8% to 11% seen once. The rearrangement uses TRBV5-1 and TRBJ2-7; TRBD2 agrees at 7 bases. The receptor's source is a man over 45 in good health. The source material was memory T cells sorted from blood. For the CDR3, the DNA is TGCGCCAGCAGCTGGAAATTGGGACTACCCAGAGGCGAGCAGTACTTC. This encodes CASSWKLGLPRGEQYF.